This TCR beta chain was observed in a study of blood T cell repertoires in COVID-19. Study overall: Acute and convalescent COVID-19 specimens originated in the United States, Italy and Spain.

TCRdb's copy holds only in-frame clones and misses some; the assay was immunoSEQ multiplex PCR. Found here are some 95,000 clones, 70% to 90% of them singletons; the top ten hold about 4.5%. The V segment lost 6 bases and the J segment 4 bases; nucleotides outside the gene matches: 0. The germline gives CDR1 SNHLY, CDR2 FYNNEI. The CDR3 extends over 12 amino acids. Sequenced input: peripheral blood. The V gene is TRBV2, the J gene TRBJ1-3; 7 nucleotides line up with TRBD1. The clonotype originates from a man between 70 and 80 years old with acute or convalescent COVID-19. The CDR3 loop is CASRTGGNTIYF. Written as DNA, the CDR3 is TGTGCCAGCAGGACAGGGGGAAACACCATATATTTT. The full variable domain, its missing parts supplied by reference TRBV2 and TRBJ1-3, is EPEVTQTPSHQVTQMGQEVILRCVPISNHLYFYWYRQILGQKVEFLVSFYNNEISEKSEIFDDQFSVERPDGSNFTLKIRSTKLEDSAMYFCASRTGGNTIYFGEGSWLTVV.